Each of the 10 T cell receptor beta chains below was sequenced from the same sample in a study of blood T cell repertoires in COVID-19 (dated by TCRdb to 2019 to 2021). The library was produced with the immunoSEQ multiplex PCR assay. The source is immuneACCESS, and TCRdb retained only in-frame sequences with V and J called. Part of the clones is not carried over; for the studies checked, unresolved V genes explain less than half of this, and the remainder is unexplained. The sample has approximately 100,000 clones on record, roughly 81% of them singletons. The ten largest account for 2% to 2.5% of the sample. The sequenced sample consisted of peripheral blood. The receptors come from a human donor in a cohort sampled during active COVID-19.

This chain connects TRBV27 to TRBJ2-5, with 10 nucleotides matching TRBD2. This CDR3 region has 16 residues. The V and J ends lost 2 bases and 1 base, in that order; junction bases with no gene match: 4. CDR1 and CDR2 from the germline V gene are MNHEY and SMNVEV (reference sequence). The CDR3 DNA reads TGTGCCAGCAGTTTAACGGCTAGCGGGGGCCAAGAGACCCAGTACTTC. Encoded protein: CASSLTASGGQETQYF.

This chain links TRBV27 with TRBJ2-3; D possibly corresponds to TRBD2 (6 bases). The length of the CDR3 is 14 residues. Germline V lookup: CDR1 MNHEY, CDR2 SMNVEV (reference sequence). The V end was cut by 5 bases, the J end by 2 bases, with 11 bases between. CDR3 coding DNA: TGTGCCAGCAGTCCGCTAGCGCTCACAGATACGCAGTATTTT. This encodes CASSPLALTDTQYF.

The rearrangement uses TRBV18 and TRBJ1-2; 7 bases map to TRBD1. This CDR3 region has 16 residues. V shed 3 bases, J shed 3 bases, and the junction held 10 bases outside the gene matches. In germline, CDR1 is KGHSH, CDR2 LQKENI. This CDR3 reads CASSPQKRGTDYGYTF. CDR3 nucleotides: TGTGCCAGCTCACCGCAGAAACGGGGGACAGACTATGGCTACACCTTC.

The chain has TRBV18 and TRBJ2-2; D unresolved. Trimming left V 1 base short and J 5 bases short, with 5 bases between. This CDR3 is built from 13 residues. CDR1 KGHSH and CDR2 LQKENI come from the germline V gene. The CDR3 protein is CASSPQETGELFF. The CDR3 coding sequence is TGTGCCAGCTCACCACAGGAGACCGGGGAGCTGTTTTTT. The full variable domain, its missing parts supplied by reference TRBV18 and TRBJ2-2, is NAGVMQNPRHLVRRRGQEARLRCSPMKGHSHVYWYRQLPEEGLKFMVYLQKENIIDESGMPKERFSAEFPKEGPSILRIQQVVRGDSAAYFCASSPQETGELFFGEGSRLTVL.

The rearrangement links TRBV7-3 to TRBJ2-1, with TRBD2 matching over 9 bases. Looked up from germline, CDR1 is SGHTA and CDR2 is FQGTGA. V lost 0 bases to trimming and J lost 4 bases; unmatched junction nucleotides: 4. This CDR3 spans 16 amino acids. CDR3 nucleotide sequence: TGTGCCAGCAGCTTAACGGCTAGCGGGGCTTACAATGAGCAGTTCTTC. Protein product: CASSLTASGAYNEQFF.

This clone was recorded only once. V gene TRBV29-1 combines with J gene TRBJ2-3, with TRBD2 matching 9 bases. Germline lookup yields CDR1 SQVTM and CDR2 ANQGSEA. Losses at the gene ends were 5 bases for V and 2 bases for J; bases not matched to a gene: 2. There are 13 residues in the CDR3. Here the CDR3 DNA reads TGCAGCGTTCTAGCGGGATTCACAGATACGCAGTATTTT. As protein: CSVLAGFTDTQYF.

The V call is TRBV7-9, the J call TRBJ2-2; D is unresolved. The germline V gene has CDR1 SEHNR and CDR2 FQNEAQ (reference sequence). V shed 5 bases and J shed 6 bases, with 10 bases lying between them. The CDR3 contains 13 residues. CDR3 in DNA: TGTGCCAGCAGCCGAATGGGCTCCGGGGAGCTGTTTTTT. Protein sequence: CASSRMGSGELFF.

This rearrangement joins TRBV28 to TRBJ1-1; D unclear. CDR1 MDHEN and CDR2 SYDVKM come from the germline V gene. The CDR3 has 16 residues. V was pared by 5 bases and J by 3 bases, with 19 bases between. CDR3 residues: CASSPRGELLYTEAFF. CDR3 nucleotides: TGTGCCAGCAGTCCCCGCGGGGAGCTCCTCTACACTGAAGCTTTCTTT.

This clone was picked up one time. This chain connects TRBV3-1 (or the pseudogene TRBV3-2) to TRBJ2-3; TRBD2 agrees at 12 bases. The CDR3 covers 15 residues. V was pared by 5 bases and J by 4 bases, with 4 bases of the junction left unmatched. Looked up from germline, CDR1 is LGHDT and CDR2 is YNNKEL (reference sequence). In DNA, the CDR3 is TGTGCCAGCAGCGTACTAGCGGGGGGAGCAGATACGCAGTATTTT. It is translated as CASSVLAGGADTQYF.

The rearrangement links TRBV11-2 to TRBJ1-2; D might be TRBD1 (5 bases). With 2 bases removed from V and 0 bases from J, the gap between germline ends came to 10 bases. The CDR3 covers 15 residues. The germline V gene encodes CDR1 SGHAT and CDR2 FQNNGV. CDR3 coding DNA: TGTGCCAGCAGCTTAACCGACAGTCCTAACTATGGCTACACCTTC. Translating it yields CASSLTDSPNYGYTF.